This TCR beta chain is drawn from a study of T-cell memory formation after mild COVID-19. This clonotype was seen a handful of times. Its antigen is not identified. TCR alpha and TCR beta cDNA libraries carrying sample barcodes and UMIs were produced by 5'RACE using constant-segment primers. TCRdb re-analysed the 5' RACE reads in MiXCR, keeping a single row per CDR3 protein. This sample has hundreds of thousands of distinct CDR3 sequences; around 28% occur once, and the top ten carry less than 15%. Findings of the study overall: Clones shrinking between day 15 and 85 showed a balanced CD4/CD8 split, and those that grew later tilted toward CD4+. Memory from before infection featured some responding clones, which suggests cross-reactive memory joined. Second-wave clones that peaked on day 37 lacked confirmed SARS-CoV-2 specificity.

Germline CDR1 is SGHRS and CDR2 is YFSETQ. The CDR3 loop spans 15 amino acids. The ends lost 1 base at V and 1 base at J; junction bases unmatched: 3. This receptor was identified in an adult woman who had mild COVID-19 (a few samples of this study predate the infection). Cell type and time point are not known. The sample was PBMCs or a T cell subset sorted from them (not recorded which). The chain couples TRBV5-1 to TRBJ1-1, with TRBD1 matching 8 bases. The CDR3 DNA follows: TGCGCCAGCAGCTTGAGCGGGACAGGGAACACTGAAGCTTTCTTT. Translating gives CASSLSGTGNTEAFF.